One sample yielded the 9 T cell receptor beta chains listed below, sequenced in a study of Ad26.COV2.S vaccination and SARS-CoV-2 variants. As to treatment: 19 received Ad26.COV2.S at low or high dose, single or two shots; a few received placebo; per-sample allocation not given. Sampling was performed 63 days after the first vaccine or placebo injection. The table came from immunoSEQ multiplex PCR; TCRdb's copy has only in-frame clones and leaves some out. The sample yields approximately 450,000 clones, around 90% seen once. This specimen was peripheral blood, taken in a trial of Ad26.COV2.S vaccine versus placebo. The receptors were gathered from a person aged 18-60 years who received the Ad26.COV2.S COVID-19 vaccine or a placebo.

This sequence joins TRBV9 and TRBJ2-3, with TRBD2 identical over 9 bases. The CDR3 runs to 15 residues. Germline V gene lookup returns CDR1 SGDLS and CDR2 YYNGEE. Unmatched junction bases numbered 9, after V lost 4 bases and J lost 6 bases. The DNA of the CDR3 is TGTGCCAGCAGCCTAGCGGGACTAGCTGTGGATACGCAGTATTTT. Protein: CASSLAGLAVDTQYF.

The rearrangement uses TRBV10-3 and TRBJ1-1, with unresolved D. Germline CDR1 is ENHRY and CDR2 is SYGVKD. The V gene lost 4 bases and the J gene lost 10 bases, with 13 bases spanning the gap. The CDR3 runs to 12 residues. CDR3 in amino acids: CAISGNIGRAFF. In DNA form, the CDR3 reads TGTGCCATCAGTGGGAACATCGGCCGAGCTTTCTTT.

CDR3: CASSLEARKNIQYF. Here the CDR3 DNA reads TGTGCCAGCAGCTTAGAGGCCAGGAAAAACATTCAGTACTTC. The gene calls are TRBV7-8 and TRBJ2-4; D unclear. CDR3 length: 14 amino acids. Trimming removed 1 base at V and 4 bases at J, with 8 bases between. Germline lookup yields CDR1 SGHVS and CDR2 FQNEAQ. Together with reference TRBV7-8 and TRBJ2-4, the CDR3 gives the full variable domain: GAGVSQSPRYKVAKRGQDVALRCDPISGHVSLFWYQQALGQGPEFLTYFQNEAQLDKSGLPSDRFFAERPEGSVSTLKIQRTQQEDSAVYLCASSLEARKNIQYFGAGTRLSVL.

This clone came up once. This chain joins TRBV5-6 and TRBJ2-5, with TRBD2 as a possible D gene (6 bases). This CDR3 contains 17 residues. The V and J ends lost 4 bases and 5 bases respectively, with 24 bases between them. Germline V CDR1 and CDR2: SGHDT, YYEEEE. CDR3 in DNA: TGTGCCAGCAGCCTCTGGGCGCTAAGACTAGTGGGGGAGACCCAGTACTTC. This encodes CASSLWALRLVGETQYF.

The chain carries TRBV29-1 and TRBJ1-1, with a possible D match to TRBD1 (5 bases). The CDR3 is 14 amino acids. Trimming cost V 4 bases and J 5 bases, with 17 bases left between them. Per the germline V gene, CDR1 is SQVTM and CDR2 is ANQGSEA. CDR3 sequence reads: CSVVAGGFSTEAFF. The CDR3 DNA reads TGCAGCGTTGTAGCGGGGGGTTTTTCGACTGAAGCTTTCTTT. The variable domain in full, completed from reference TRBV29-1 and TRBJ1-1, reads SAVISQKPSRDICQRGTSLTIQCQVDSQVTMMFWYRQQPGQSLTLIATANQGSEATYESGFVIDKFPISRPNLTFSTLTVSNMSPEDSSIYLCSVVAGGFSTEAFFGQGTRLTVV.

V usage is TRBV27 and J usage is TRBJ1-5, with D tentatively TRBD1 (5 bases). CDR1 and CDR2 from the germline V gene are MNHEY and SMNVEV (reference sequence). The CDR3 totals 14 residues. V lost 5 bases, J lost 2 bases, and 10 bases lay in between. The CDR3 nucleotides are TGTGCCAGCAGTCCAGGGTTTGGCAATCAGCCCCAGCATTTT. Its protein is CASSPGFGNQPQHF.

The chain joins TRBV30 to TRBJ2-1, with D possibly matching TRBD1 (6 bases). This CDR3 contains 13 residues. The V gene lost 3 bases and the J gene lost 8 bases, with 14 bases spanning the gap. Germline CDR1 and CDR2: GTSNPN and SVGIG (reference sequence). The chain's CDR3 is CAWSANRAHEQFF. In nucleotides, the CDR3 is TGTGCCTGGAGCGCCAACAGGGCTCATGAGCAGTTCTTC.

CDR3 residues: CSVRGLTNEKLFF. Here the CDR3 DNA reads TGCAGCGTGCGGGGGTTAACTAATGAAAAACTGTTTTTT. The chain links TRBV29-1 to TRBJ1-4; D is possibly TRBD1 (5 bases). V was shortened by 6 bases and J by 1 base, with 9 bases between the two germline ends. Germline CDR1 is SQVTM and CDR2 is ANQGSEA. CDR3 length equals 13 residues.

V is TRBV30 and J is TRBJ2-7; 12 bases are a match to TRBD2. The germline V gene encodes CDR1 GTSNPN and CDR2 SVGIG (reference sequence). V lost 0 bases and J lost 4; bases outside the gene matches: 10. This CDR3 has 17 amino acids. DNA for the CDR3: TGTGCCTGGAGTGTAGGGGCTAGCGGGAGGGCAGATTACGAGCAGTACTTC. Amino acids: CAWSVGASGRADYEQYF.